This entry lists 26 T cell receptor beta chains sequenced from one sample in a study of shared clonotypes between healthy human individuals. Only in-frame clones appear in the TCRdb table, and some are missing; sequencing was by immunoSEQ multiplex PCR. The sample has about 600,000 clones, 98% seen once; the top ten hold 0.3%. CD8 cells classed as naive were CD45RO-negative and positively selected for CCR7, excluding terminally differentiated effector memory CD45RA+ cells. Sequenced sample: naive CD8+ T cells sorted from blood. The receptors shown here come from a man aged 30 to 45 in good health.

This chain joins TRBV5-1 and TRBJ2-7, with D perhaps TRBD2 (5 bases). Germline CDR1 reads SGHRS; CDR2 reads YFSETQ. V was pared by 0 bases and J by 1 base, with 14 bases between. CDR3 length: 16 amino acids. This CDR3 is CASSLDVARGSYEQYF. The CDR3 DNA follows: TGCGCCAGCAGCTTGGATGTGGCGAGAGGGTCCTACGAGCAGTACTTC.

The genes are TRBV9 and TRBJ2-1, with D hard to call. The CDR3 loop spans 14 amino acids. Germline loops: CDR1 SGDLS, CDR2 YYNGEE. The V gene lost 9 bases and the J gene lost 2 bases, with 15 bases spanning the gap. The CDR3 DNA reads as TGTGCCACCACCTCTGCGCAGGCCTACAATGAGCAGTTCTTC. Translating gives CATTSAQAYNEQFF.

This clone was seen only once. This chain links TRBV30 with TRBJ2-2; a possible D gene is TRBD1 (6 bases). Trimming removed 4 bases at V and 2 bases at J, with 14 bases between. Germline V CDR1 and CDR2: GTSNPN, SVGIG (reference sequence). CDR3 size: 15 residues. CDR3 residues: CAWMQTGLNTGELFF. CDR3 coding DNA: TGTGCCTGGATGCAGACAGGATTAAACACCGGGGAGCTGTTTTTT.

In this sample, this clone turned up once. Sequence at one end of the junction differs from germline and may be a read error. This rearrangement joins TRBV30 to TRBJ2-7; D gene uncertain. The germline V gene has CDR1 GTSNPN and CDR2 SVGIG (reference sequence). The CDR3 length is 13 residues. DNA for the CDR3: TGTGCCTGGAGTGGTGAAGGAACCTACGCGCAGTACTTC. It specifies CAWSGEGTYAQYF. The whole variable domain, remainder taken from reference TRBV30 and TRBJ2-7, is SQTIHQWPATLVQPVGSPLSLECTVEGTSNPNLYWYRQAAGRGLQLLFYSVGIGQISSEVPQNLSASRPQDRQFILSSKKLLLSDSGFYLCAWSGEGTYAQYFGPGTRLTVT.

The chain has TRBV5-1 and TRBJ2-7, with D unresolved. The V gene's germline CDR1 is SGHRS and CDR2 YFSETQ. V was shortened by 4 bases and J by 0 bases, with 2 bases between the two germline ends. The CDR3 extends over 11 amino acids. CDR3 sequence reads: CASSTSYEQYF. In DNA, the CDR3 is TGCGCCAGCAGCACCTCCTACGAGCAGTACTTC.

The chain combines TRBV14 with TRBJ2-1; TRBD2 aligns across 13 bases. V was pared by 0 bases and J by 10 bases, with 6 bases of the junction left unmatched. This CDR3 is built from 16 residues. CDR1 and CDR2 from the germline V gene are SGHDN and FVKESK. The CDR3 DNA reads as TGTGCCAGCAGCCAAGAGGTGGGGACTAGCGGGAAGGAGCAGTTCTTC. Translated, it gives CASSQEVGTSGKEQFF. Supplemented by reference TRBV14 and TRBJ2-1, the full variable domain reads EAGVTQFPSHSVIEKGQTVTLRCDPISGHDNLYWYRRVMGKEIKFLLHFVKESKQDESGMPNNRFLAERTGGTYSTLKVQPAELEDSGVYFCASSQEVGTSGKEQFFGPGTRLTVL.

The chain is built from TRBV7-2 and TRBJ2-7; the D is unclear. V lost 0 bases and J 1 base, leaving 10 bases between the germline ends. The CDR3 is 15 amino acids. Germline assignment: CDR1 SGHTA and CDR2 FQGNSA. The chain's CDR3 is CASSLALTLSYEQYF. Written as DNA, the CDR3 is TGTGCCAGCAGCTTAGCGCTCACGTTGTCCTACGAGCAGTACTTC. The whole variable domain, filled in from reference TRBV7-2 and TRBJ2-7, reads GAGVSQSPSNKVTEKGKDVELRCDPISGHTALYWYRQSLGQGLEFLIYFQGNSAPDKSGLPSDRFSAERTGGSVSTLTIQRTQQEDSAVYLCASSLALTLSYEQYFGPGTRLTVT.

The chain has TRBV7-2 and TRBJ2-3; D remains unclear. The CDR3 totals 14 residues. Germline CDR1 is SGHTA and CDR2 is FQGNSA. V gave up 3 bases and J gave up 6 bases, with 13 bases separating them. The CDR3: CASSLSPRPDTQYF. CDR3 bases: TGTGCCAGCAGCTTGTCACCCCGCCCGGATACGCAGTATTTT.

The chain couples TRBV28 to TRBJ1-1, with TRBD1 matching 10 bases. The CDR3 contains 17 residues. Germline V gene data show CDR1 as MDHEN and CDR2 as SYDVKM. The V and J ends lost 6 bases and 5 bases, in that order; junction bases with no gene match: 15. CDR3 region: CASRLGTGVMFWTEAFF. CDR3 DNA sequence: TGTGCCAGCAGGCTTGGGACAGGGGTAATGTTTTGGACTGAAGCTTTCTTT.

The chain links TRBV5-6 to TRBJ2-7; no definite D call. The CDR3 spans 15 residues. The V gene's germline CDR1 is SGHDT and CDR2 YYEEEE. The V end lost 0 bases, the J end lost 2 bases, and 12 bases lay between the germline ends. The CDR3 DNA follows: TGTGCCAGCAGCTTGGCGGCGACAATGACCTACGAGCAGTACTTC. Its protein is CASSLAATMTYEQYF.

The rearrangement joins TRBV7-9 to TRBJ2-7; no firm D call. CDR1 SEHNR and CDR2 FQNEAQ come from the germline V gene (reference sequence). CDR3 length: 16 residues. Trimming cost V 4 bases and J 2 bases, with 18 bases left between them. CDR3 sequence reads: CASSSLGSYRPYEQYF. The CDR3 DNA is TGTGCCAGCAGCTCCCTAGGCTCGTACAGACCCTACGAGCAGTACTTC.

The V gene is TRBV2, the J gene TRBJ2-3; D unresolved. Per the germline V gene, CDR1 is SNHLY and CDR2 is FYNNEI. With 10 bases removed from V and 6 bases from J, the gap between germline ends came to 14 bases. The length of the CDR3 is 12 residues. This chain's CDR3 is CAIRTIGDTQYF. The DNA for the CDR3 is TGTGCCATAAGGACGATCGGGGATACGCAGTATTTT.

This chain connects TRBV5-1 to TRBJ2-5, with D perhaps matching TRBD2 (6 bases). Germline assignment: CDR1 SGHRS and CDR2 YFSETQ. The CDR3 covers 15 residues. V was pared by 3 bases and J by 5 bases, with 17 bases between. The CDR3 protein is CASSSLGGLRETQYF. The CDR3 DNA sequence: TGCGCCAGCAGCTCCCTCGGGGGTCTACGGGAGACCCAGTACTTC.

The rearrangement joins TRBV29-1 to TRBJ2-7; the match to TRBD2 covers 9 bases. This CDR3 region has 13 residues. The trim removed 1 base at V and 2 bases at J, leaving 0 bases unmatched. CDR1 is SQVTM, CDR2 ANQGSEA, per germline. CDR3 nucleotide sequence: TGCAGCGTTGAAGGCGGGAGGGCCTACGAGCAGTACTTC. Translation gives CSVEGGRAYEQYF.

As DNA, the CDR3 is TGTGCCAGCAGCTTAAATAGCGGGAGCGGGAACACCGGGGAGCTGTTTTTT. This encodes CASSLNSGSGNTGELFF. The rearrangement uses TRBV7-2 and TRBJ2-2, with 9 bases that match TRBD2. The CDR3 covers 17 residues. Germline values: CDR1 SGHTA, CDR2 FQGNSA. V was pared by 2 bases and J by 1 base, with 5 bases of the junction left unmatched.

The chain carries TRBV7-9 and TRBJ2-7, with 8 bases aligning to TRBD2. Germline CDR1 SEHNR, CDR2 FQNEAQ (reference sequence). With 6 bases clipped from V and 5 bases from J, the junction kept 3 bases outside the gene matches. This CDR3 comprises 12 residues. Here the CDR3 reads CASRGAGDEQYF. The DNA for the CDR3 is TGTGCCAGCAGGGGAGCGGGAGACGAGCAGTACTTC.

The rearrangement links TRBV27 to TRBJ2-7; D possibly corresponds to TRBD1 (5 bases). Germline V gene lookup returns CDR1 MNHEY and CDR2 SMNVEV (reference sequence). This CDR3 has 12 residues. V shed 6 bases and J shed 4 bases, with 10 bases lying between them. DNA of the CDR3: TGTGCCAGCAGAAGTTCAGGGTACGAGCAGTACTTC. This gives the protein CASRSSGYEQYF.

The chain joins TRBV5-1 to TRBJ1-1; D is undetermined. Trimming cost V 0 bases and J 2 bases, with 5 bases left between them. The CDR3 spans 13 residues. Germline V gene data show CDR1 as SGHRS and CDR2 as YFSETQ. The CDR3 loop is CASSLGANTEAFF. The CDR3 DNA reads TGCGCCAGCAGCTTGGGGGCTAACACTGAAGCTTTCTTT.

The genes are TRBV18 and TRBJ2-7; 7 bases agree with TRBD1. Germline V gene data show CDR1 as KGHSH and CDR2 as LQKENI. CDR3 length: 15 residues. The V gene end was trimmed by 1 base and the J gene end by 2 bases; junction bases not matched to a gene: 5. The CDR3, as DNA: TGTGCCAGCTCACCACGACAGGGAATCCCCTACGAGCAGTACTTC. Its protein is CASSPRQGIPYEQYF.

This chain uses TRBV19 with TRBJ1-1; a weak D match, TRBD1 (5 bases). The CDR3 has 14 amino acids. Germline CDR1 and CDR2: LNHDA and SQIVND (reference sequence). The ends were cut back, 2 bases at V and 8 bases at J, with 15 bases in the middle. The CDR3 bases are TGTGCCAGTAGTATATTCGGGGCAGAACCCGAAGCTTTCTTT. Translated: CASSIFGAEPEAFF.

The rearrangement uses TRBV28 and TRBJ1-5; 7 bases are shared with TRBD1. Unmatched junction bases numbered 9, after V lost 7 bases and J lost 3 bases. Germline V gene data show CDR1 as MDHEN and CDR2 as SYDVKM. There are 15 residues in the CDR3. The CDR3 here is CASTTGQKYNQPQHF. The DNA for the CDR3 is TGTGCCAGCACGACGGGACAGAAATACAATCAGCCCCAGCATTTT.

V and J are TRBV9 and TRBJ1-1; possible D gene TRBD1, 5 bases. The CDR3 spans 17 residues. V was cut by 6 bases and J by 3 bases, with 24 bases left in between. CDR1 and CDR2 from the germline V gene are SGDLS and YYNGEE. CDR3 nucleotides: TGTGCCAGCACTCCAGGGACCCACGAGGGTTGGTACACTGAAGCTTTCTTT. Encoded protein: CASTPGTHEGWYTEAFF. Using reference TRBV9 and TRBJ1-1 for the parts outside the CDR3, the full variable domain is DSGVTQTPKHLITATGQRVTLRCSPRSGDLSVYWYQQSLDQGLQFLIQYYNGEERAKGNILERFSAQQFPDLHSELNLSSLELGDSALYFCASTPGTHEGWYTEAFFGQGTRLTVV.

This clone came up once. The rearrangement uses TRBV7-9 and TRBJ2-7; the D gene is possibly TRBD1 (6 bases). V shed 7 bases and J shed 5 bases, with 15 bases lying between them. Germline CDR1 is SEHNR and CDR2 is FQNEAQ (reference sequence). This CDR3 is built from 13 residues. This CDR3 is CASKQGSSNEQYF. The CDR3 DNA reads TGTGCCAGCAAGCAGGGGAGCTCGAACGAGCAGTACTTC.

V is TRBV10-2 and J is TRBJ2-7, with D possibly TRBD2 on 6 matching bases. Trimming took off 7 bases at V and 7 bases at J, with 14 bases between the two ends. The CDR3 consists of 12 residues. CDR1 and CDR2 (germline): WSHSY, SAAADI. CDR3 protein: CASMSGGLEQYF. In DNA, the CDR3 is TGCGCCAGCATGAGTGGAGGGTTGGAGCAGTACTTC.

Details on this clone: Other DNA sequences from this sample encode an identical CDR3 as well. The chain couples TRBV27 to TRBJ1-5; maybe TRBD1 (5 bases). Trimming took 6 bases from V and 1 from J, leaving 10 bases between them. This CDR3 has 14 residues. Germline V gene lookup returns CDR1 MNHEY and CDR2 SMNVEV (reference sequence). CDR3 DNA: TGTGCCAGCAGGCCGGGACTCAGCAATCAGCCCCAGCATTTT. Protein sequence: CASRPGLSNQPQHF.

The chain carries TRBV7-8 and TRBJ2-7; 9 bases fit TRBD1. CDR1 SGHVS and CDR2 FQNEAQ come from the germline V gene. This CDR3 is built from 13 residues. V lost 5 bases and J lost 7; bases outside the gene matches: 6. The DNA for the CDR3 is TGTGCCAGCAGCGATGGACAGGGGAAGGAGCAGTACTTC. Encoded protein: CASSDGQGKEQYF.